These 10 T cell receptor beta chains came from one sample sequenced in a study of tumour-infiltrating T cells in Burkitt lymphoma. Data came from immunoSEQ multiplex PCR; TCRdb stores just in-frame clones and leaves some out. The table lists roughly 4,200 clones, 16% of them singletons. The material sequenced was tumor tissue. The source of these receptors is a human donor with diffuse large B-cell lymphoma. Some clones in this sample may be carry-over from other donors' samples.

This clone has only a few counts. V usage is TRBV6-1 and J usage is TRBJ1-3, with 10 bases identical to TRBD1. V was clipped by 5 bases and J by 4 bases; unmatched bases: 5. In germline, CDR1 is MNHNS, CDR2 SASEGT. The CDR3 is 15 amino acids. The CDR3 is CASSSTGGRGNTIYF. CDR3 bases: TGTGCCAGCAGTTCGACAGGGGGCAGAGGAAACACCATATATTTT.

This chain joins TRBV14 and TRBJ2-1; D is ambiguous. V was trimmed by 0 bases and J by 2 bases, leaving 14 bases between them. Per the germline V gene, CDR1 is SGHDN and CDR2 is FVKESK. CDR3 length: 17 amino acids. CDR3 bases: TGTGCCAGCAGCCAAGATTCCGGTACCCCCCCCTACAATGAGCAGTTCTTC. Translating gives CASSQDSGTPPYNEQFF.

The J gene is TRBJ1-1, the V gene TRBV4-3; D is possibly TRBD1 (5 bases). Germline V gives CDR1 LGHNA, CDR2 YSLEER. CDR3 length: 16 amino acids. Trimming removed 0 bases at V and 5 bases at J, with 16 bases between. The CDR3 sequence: CASSQDLQGSGTEAFF. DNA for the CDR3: TGCGCCAGCAGCCAAGATCTTCAGGGTTCGGGGACTGAAGCTTTCTTT.

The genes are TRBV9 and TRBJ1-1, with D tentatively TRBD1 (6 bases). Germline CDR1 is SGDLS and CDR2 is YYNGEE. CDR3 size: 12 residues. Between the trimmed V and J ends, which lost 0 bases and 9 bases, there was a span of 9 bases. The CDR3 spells CASSVEGGQAFF. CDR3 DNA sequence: TGTGCCAGCAGCGTAGAGGGGGGGCAAGCTTTCTTT.

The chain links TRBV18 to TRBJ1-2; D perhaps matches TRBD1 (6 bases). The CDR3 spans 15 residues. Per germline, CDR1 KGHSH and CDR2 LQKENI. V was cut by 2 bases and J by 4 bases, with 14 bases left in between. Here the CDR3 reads CASSPSSTGFYGYTF. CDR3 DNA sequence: TGTGCCAGCTCACCATCTAGCACAGGGTTCTATGGCTACACCTTC.

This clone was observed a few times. The CDR3 sequence is CASRGGTTYGYTF. The DNA for the CDR3 is TGTGCCAGCAGGGGCGGGACAACCTATGGCTACACCTTC. This chain links TRBV28 with TRBJ1-2, with D possibly TRBD1 on 6 matching bases. The germline V gene has CDR1 MDHEN and CDR2 SYDVKM. The length of the CDR3 is 13 residues. V was shortened by 6 bases and J by 4 bases, with 12 bases between the two germline ends.

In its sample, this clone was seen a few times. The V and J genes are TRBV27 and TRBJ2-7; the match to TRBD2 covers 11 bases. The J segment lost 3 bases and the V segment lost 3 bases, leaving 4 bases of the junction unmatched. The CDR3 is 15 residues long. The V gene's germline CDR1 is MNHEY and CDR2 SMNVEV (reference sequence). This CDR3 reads CASSFTGTSGYEQYF. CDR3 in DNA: TGTGCCAGCAGTTTTACTGGGACTAGCGGCTACGAGCAGTACTTC.

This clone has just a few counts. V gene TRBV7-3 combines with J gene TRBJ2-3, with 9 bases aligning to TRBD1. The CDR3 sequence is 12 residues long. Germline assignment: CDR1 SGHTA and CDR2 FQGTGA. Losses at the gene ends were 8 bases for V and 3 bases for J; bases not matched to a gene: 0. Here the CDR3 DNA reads TGTGCCAGCGGGACAGGGACAGATACGCAGTATTTT. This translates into CASGTGTDTQYF.

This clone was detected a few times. CDR3 DNA: TGTGCCAGTACGGGGGAAGGCGGTGGCAATGAGCAGTTCTTC. Its translation: CASTGEGGGNEQFF. The V gene is TRBV2, the J gene TRBJ2-1, with D perhaps TRBD2 (6 bases). Trimming stripped 9 bases from V and 6 bases from J, with 18 bases between. CDR3 length: 14 residues. CDR1 and CDR2 from the germline V gene are SNHLY and FYNNEI.

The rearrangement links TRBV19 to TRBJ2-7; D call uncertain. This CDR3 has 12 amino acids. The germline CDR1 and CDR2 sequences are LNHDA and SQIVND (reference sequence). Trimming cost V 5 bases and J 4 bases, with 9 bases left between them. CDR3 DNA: TGTGCCAGTAGTGGGCAGCAATACGAGCAGTACTTC. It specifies CASSGQQYEQYF.